A selection of T cell receptor beta chains follows, all from one sample in a study of radiation and T cells in renal cell carcinoma. Using immunoSEQ multiplex PCR, the repertoire was profiled, and TCRdb retains in-frame clones only, with some absent. The sample contains about 170,000 clones, about 87% of which appear only once. The starting material was blood, obtained from a patient whose treatment included radiotherapy and nephrectomy. These receptors were collected from a woman in her forties or fifties with renal cell carcinoma. Both conserved end residues are part of each CDR3. The D gene is left open where the match is weak. Rows may omit the clone size; those that give it use once, few, many or a size class.

abundance: .; d_gene: .; v_gene: TRBV19; j_gene: TRBJ1-2; CDR3nt: TGTGCCAGTACCCTATCCGGCAGATATGGCTACACCTTC; CDR3aa: CASTLSGRYGYTF
abundance: .; d_gene: .; v_gene: TRBV7-9; j_gene: TRBJ1-1; CDR3nt: TGTGCCAGCAGGTTACGCGGGATGAACACTGAAGCTTTCTTT; CDR3aa: CASRLRGMNTEAFF
abundance: once; d_gene: .; v_gene: TRBV10-3; j_gene: TRBJ1-2; CDR3nt: TGTGCCATCAGTGATGGCCCCGGGCTCTATGGCTACACCTTC; CDR3aa: CAISDGPGLYGYTF
abundance: .; d_gene: .; v_gene: TRBV6-5; j_gene: TRBJ1-3; CDR3nt: TGTGCCAGCAGTTTGGGGGACGACTCTGGAAACACCATATATTTT; CDR3aa: CASSLGDDSGNTIYF
abundance: .; d_gene: .; v_gene: TRBV11-1; j_gene: TRBJ1-2; CDR3nt: TGTGCCAGCAGCCCCCGGACAGTCTATGGCTACACCTTC; CDR3aa: CASSPRTVYGYTF
abundance: .; d_gene: TRBD2; v_gene: TRBV4-2; j_gene: TRBJ2-3; CDR3nt: TGTGCCAGCAGCCAAGGACTAGCCGAAGGCACAGATACGCAGTATTTT; CDR3aa: CASSQGLAEGTDTQYF
abundance: .; d_gene: .; v_gene: TRBV2; j_gene: TRBJ2-2; CDR3nt: TGTGCCAGCAGTTCAACCGGAGGAGGGGGGCACACCGGGGAGCTGTTTTTT; CDR3aa: CASSSTGGGGHTGELFF
abundance: .; d_gene: TRBD2; v_gene: TRBV7-2; j_gene: TRBJ2-3; CDR3nt: TGTGCCAGCAGCCAAAGCGGGGGGGCGAGGGATACGCAGTATTTT; CDR3aa: CASSQSGGARDTQYF
abundance: .; d_gene: .; v_gene: TRBV7-7; j_gene: TRBJ2-5; CDR3nt: TGTGCTGCAGGTCAAGAGACCCAGTACTTC; CDR3aa: CAAGQETQYF
abundance: .; d_gene: .; v_gene: TRBV2; j_gene: TRBJ1-6; CDR3nt: TGTGCCAGCAGCCTTGAGGGCCCTGTTAATTCACCCCTCCACTTT; CDR3aa: CASSLEGPVNSPLHF
abundance: .; d_gene: .; v_gene: TRBV7-9; j_gene: TRBJ1-4; CDR3nt: TGTGCCAGCAGCCCCGGACAGTATGACGAAAAACTGTTTTTT; CDR3aa: CASSPGQYDEKLFF
abundance: .; d_gene: .; v_gene: TRBV4-1; j_gene: TRBJ2-2; CDR3nt: TGCGCCAGCAGCCAAGTCCCAGCTGGCGGGGAGCTGTTTTTT; CDR3aa: CASSQVPAGGELFF
abundance: .; d_gene: .; v_gene: TRBV7-6; j_gene: TRBJ2-3; CDR3nt: TGTGCCAGCAGCGATACGCAGTATTTT; CDR3aa: CASSDTQYF
abundance: .; d_gene: .; v_gene: TRBV7-9; j_gene: TRBJ2-5; CDR3nt: TGTGCCAGCAGCCCCACTGACGAGGAGACCCAGTACTTC; CDR3aa: CASSPTDEETQYF
abundance: .; d_gene: .; v_gene: TRBV5-1; j_gene: TRBJ1-5; CDR3nt: TGCGCCAGCAGTTACTACCCATTGACAGGCGACGGCAATCAGCCCCAGCATTTT; CDR3aa: CASSYYPLTGDGNQPQHF
abundance: .; d_gene: TRBD1; v_gene: TRBV2; j_gene: TRBJ1-1; CDR3nt: TGTGCCAGCACCCTAACGACAGGGGTCGGTGAAGCTTTCTTT; CDR3aa: CASTLTTGVGEAFF
abundance: .; d_gene: .; v_gene: TRBV2; j_gene: TRBJ2-5; CDR3nt: TGTGCCAGCAGTGAAGAAAAGAGAACCCAGTACTTC; CDR3aa: CASSEEKRTQYF
abundance: few; d_gene: .; v_gene: TRBV19; j_gene: TRBJ1-5; CDR3nt: TGTGCCAGTAGTATCAATGTGGGCGCACAGCCCCAGCATTTT; CDR3aa: CASSINVGAQPQHF
abundance: .; d_gene: .; v_gene: TRBV27; j_gene: TRBJ2-5; CDR3nt: TGTGCCAGCAGGGTTCAACCACAGAGTGAAACCCAGTACTTC; CDR3aa: CASRVQPQSETQYF
abundance: .; d_gene: .; v_gene: TRBV7-9; j_gene: TRBJ1-4; CDR3nt: TGTGCCAGCAGCTTTACAGGGTCCTTTAATGAAAAACTGTTTTTT; CDR3aa: CASSFTGSFNEKLFF
abundance: .; d_gene: TRBD1; v_gene: TRBV5-4; j_gene: TRBJ1-4; CDR3nt: TGTGCCAGCAGCTTCCTGGGACAGCCTAATGAAAAACTGTTTTTT; CDR3aa: CASSFLGQPNEKLFF
abundance: .; d_gene: TRBD1; v_gene: TRBV9; j_gene: TRBJ1-4; CDR3nt: TGTGCCAGCAGCCCGGGACAGTCCCGGGAGGAAAAACTGTTTTTT; CDR3aa: CASSPGQSREEKLFF
abundance: .; d_gene: TRBD1; v_gene: TRBV5-1; j_gene: TRBJ2-3; CDR3nt: TGCGCCAGCAGCTTGGACCCGGGACAGGGGACAGATACGCAGTATTTT; CDR3aa: CASSLDPGQGTDTQYF
abundance: .; d_gene: .; v_gene: TRBV20-1; j_gene: TRBJ1-2; CDR3nt: TGCAGTGCAAAAGGGCCGGCCAAGTCCACCTTC; CDR3aa: CSAKGPAKSTF
abundance: .; d_gene: .; v_gene: TRBV19; j_gene: TRBJ1-2; CDR3nt: TGTGCCAGTACCGAAGACCTACTCGGCTACACCTTC; CDR3aa: CASTEDLLGYTF
abundance: .; d_gene: .; v_gene: TRBV4-2; j_gene: TRBJ2-5; CDR3nt: TGTGCCAGCAGCCACGCCGAGGACGGGCAAGAGACCCAGTACTTC; CDR3aa: CASSHAEDGQETQYF
abundance: .; d_gene: TRBD1; v_gene: TRBV7-9; j_gene: TRBJ1-6; CDR3nt: TGTGCCAGCAGCTTCTCGACAGGGGATAATTCACCCCTCCACTTT; CDR3aa: CASSFSTGDNSPLHF
abundance: once; d_gene: .; v_gene: TRBV5-3; j_gene: TRBJ1-2; CDR3nt: TGTGCCAGAAGGGCCTATGGCTACACCTTC; CDR3aa: CARRAYGYTF
abundance: .; d_gene: TRBD1; v_gene: TRBV4-2; j_gene: TRBJ1-6; CDR3nt: TGTGCCAGCAGCCATCGGACAGGGAGGCGTTCACCCCTCCACTTT; CDR3aa: CASSHRTGRRSPLHF
abundance: once; d_gene: TRBD1; v_gene: TRBV6-6; j_gene: TRBJ1-2; CDR3nt: TGTGCCAGCAGTTACTCGGGGACAGGGAACTATGGCTACACCTTC; CDR3aa: CASSYSGTGNYGYTF
abundance: .; d_gene: .; v_gene: TRBV6-6; j_gene: TRBJ2-3; CDR3nt: TGTGCCAGCAGTTACGGGCAGCCCACAGATACGCAGTATTTT; CDR3aa: CASSYGQPTDTQYF
abundance: .; d_gene: .; v_gene: TRBV6-5; j_gene: TRBJ2-7; CDR3nt: TGTGCCAGCAGTTTTGGGGGCGAGCAGTACTTC; CDR3aa: CASSFGGEQYF
abundance: .; d_gene: .; v_gene: TRBV9; j_gene: TRBJ1-1; CDR3nt: TGTGCCAGCAGCTTTGAACCTAACACTGAAGCTTTCTTT; CDR3aa: CASSFEPNTEAFF
abundance: .; d_gene: .; v_gene: TRBV5-5; j_gene: TRBJ2-3; CDR3nt: TGTGCCAGCAGCGCCGGGAGTCTGGGGCAGTATTTT; CDR3aa: CASSAGSLGQYF
abundance: .; d_gene: .; v_gene: TRBV19; j_gene: TRBJ1-5; CDR3nt: TGTGCCAGTAGTATAGTGAGGAGTAGCAATCAGCCCCAGCATTTT; CDR3aa: CASSIVRSSNQPQHF
abundance: .; d_gene: .; v_gene: TRBV5-1; j_gene: TRBJ1-3; CDR3nt: TGCGCCAGCCAGGACGGACAGTCCTCTGGAAACACCATATATTTT; CDR3aa: CASQDGQSSGNTIYF
abundance: .; d_gene: .; v_gene: TRBV7-9; j_gene: TRBJ1-2; CDR3nt: TGTGCCAGCAGCTTAGAGGCTGCCTATGGCTACACCTTC; CDR3aa: CASSLEAAYGYTF
abundance: .; d_gene: .; v_gene: TRBV13; j_gene: TRBJ2-7; CDR3nt: TGTGCCAGCAGTCCACTCTTGCGGGGGCCCTACGAGCAGTACTTC; CDR3aa: CASSPLLRGPYEQYF
abundance: .; d_gene: .; v_gene: TRBV19; j_gene: TRBJ1-5; CDR3nt: TGTGCCAGTAGTATCGGACAGTCAAATCAGCCCCAGCATTTT; CDR3aa: CASSIGQSNQPQHF
abundance: .; d_gene: .; v_gene: TRBV5-1; j_gene: TRBJ2-3; CDR3nt: TGCGCCAGCAGACAGACCCCAACCCGGGGCACAGATACGCAGTATTTT; CDR3aa: CASRQTPTRGTDTQYF
abundance: .; d_gene: TRBD1; v_gene: TRBV5-1; j_gene: TRBJ2-1; CDR3nt: TGCGCCAGCAGCTTGGGACAGGGGCTCCGCTCCTACAATGAGCAGTTCTTC; CDR3aa: CASSLGQGLRSYNEQFF
abundance: .; d_gene: .; v_gene: TRBV7-9; j_gene: TRBJ2-5; CDR3nt: TGTGCCAGCAGCCGGGGAGGATACCAAGAGACCCAGTACTTC; CDR3aa: CASSRGGYQETQYF
abundance: .; d_gene: .; v_gene: TRBV19; j_gene: TRBJ1-1; CDR3nt: TGTGCCAGTAGTATCTCCGCGAACACTGAAGCTTTCTTT; CDR3aa: CASSISANTEAFF
abundance: .; d_gene: TRBD1; v_gene: TRBV10-2; j_gene: TRBJ1-2; CDR3nt: TGCGCCAGCAGGGTTGACAGGGACTATGGCTACACCTTC; CDR3aa: CASRVDRDYGYTF
abundance: .; d_gene: .; v_gene: TRBV19; j_gene: TRBJ1-2; CDR3nt: TGTGCCAGTAGTATTTTTCCAGGACCTCCGAACTATGGCTACACCTTC; CDR3aa: CASSIFPGPPNYGYTF
abundance: few; d_gene: .; v_gene: TRBV2; j_gene: TRBJ2-3; CDR3nt: TGTGCCAGCAGTGTGAGGATTAGCACAGATACGCAGTATTTT; CDR3aa: CASSVRISTDTQYF
abundance: .; d_gene: .; v_gene: TRBV6-4; j_gene: TRBJ2-5; CDR3nt: TGTGCCAGCAGTGACGGTGCGAAGGAGACCCAGTACTTC; CDR3aa: CASSDGAKETQYF
abundance: .; d_gene: .; v_gene: TRBV19; j_gene: TRBJ2-5; CDR3nt: TGTGCCAGTAGCATCACGGCGGGGATGGAAGAGACCCAGTACTTC; CDR3aa: CASSITAGMEETQYF
abundance: .; d_gene: TRBD1; v_gene: TRBV19; j_gene: TRBJ1-5; CDR3nt: TGTGCCAGTAGTCCGGGACAGGGGGCCGGCGTTAGAAATCAGCCCCAGCATTTT; CDR3aa: CASSPGQGAGVRNQPQHF
abundance: .; d_gene: .; v_gene: TRBV5-4; j_gene: TRBJ1-1; CDR3nt: TGTGCCAGCAGCTTGGACCGGGGGGACACTGAAGCTTTCTTT; CDR3aa: CASSLDRGDTEAFF
abundance: .; d_gene: .; v_gene: TRBV6-1; j_gene: TRBJ1-5; CDR3nt: TGTGCCAGCAGTGAAACTAGTCGGAATCAGCCCCAGCATTTT; CDR3aa: CASSETSRNQPQHF
abundance: .; d_gene: .; v_gene: TRBV15; j_gene: TRBJ1-1; CDR3nt: TGTGCCACCAGCGGTAGGGTAAACGCTGAAGCTTTCTTT; CDR3aa: CATSGRVNAEAFF
abundance: .; d_gene: TRBD2; v_gene: TRBV7-6; j_gene: TRBJ2-1; CDR3nt: TGTGCCAGCAGCTTGAGCGGCCTAGCGGGGGTTGATGAGCAGTTCTTC; CDR3aa: CASSLSGLAGVDEQFF
abundance: .; d_gene: .; v_gene: TRBV7-2; j_gene: TRBJ2-6; CDR3nt: TGTGCCAGCAGCCCCGACTCTGGGGCCAACGTCCTGACTTTC; CDR3aa: CASSPDSGANVLTF
abundance: .; d_gene: .; v_gene: TRBV7-3; j_gene: TRBJ1-1; CDR3nt: TGTGCCAGCAGCGAAGACAGAAACACTGAAGCTTTCTTT; CDR3aa: CASSEDRNTEAFF
abundance: .; d_gene: .; v_gene: TRBV15; j_gene: TRBJ1-2; CDR3nt: TGTGCCACCAGTCCTAGGACGACCGGGACGGTATATGGCTACACCTTC; CDR3aa: CATSPRTTGTVYGYTF
abundance: .; d_gene: .; v_gene: TRBV7-2; j_gene: TRBJ1-5; CDR3nt: TGTGCCAGCAGGTTGGGTGGAGGCAATCAGCCCCAGCATTTT; CDR3aa: CASRLGGGNQPQHF
abundance: .; d_gene: TRBD1; v_gene: TRBV11-2; j_gene: TRBJ2-7; CDR3nt: TGTGCCAGCAGACGCACCTCCGGGACAGGCTACGAGCAGTACTTC; CDR3aa: CASRRTSGTGYEQYF
abundance: .; d_gene: .; v_gene: TRBV19; j_gene: TRBJ1-2; CDR3nt: TGTGCCAGTAGTACCGACGGAGAATATGGCTACACCTTC; CDR3aa: CASSTDGEYGYTF
abundance: .; d_gene: .; v_gene: TRBV7-3; j_gene: TRBJ2-2; CDR3nt: TGTGCCAGCAGCTTAGGGCCGACAACCGGGGAGCTGTTTTTT; CDR3aa: CASSLGPTTGELFF